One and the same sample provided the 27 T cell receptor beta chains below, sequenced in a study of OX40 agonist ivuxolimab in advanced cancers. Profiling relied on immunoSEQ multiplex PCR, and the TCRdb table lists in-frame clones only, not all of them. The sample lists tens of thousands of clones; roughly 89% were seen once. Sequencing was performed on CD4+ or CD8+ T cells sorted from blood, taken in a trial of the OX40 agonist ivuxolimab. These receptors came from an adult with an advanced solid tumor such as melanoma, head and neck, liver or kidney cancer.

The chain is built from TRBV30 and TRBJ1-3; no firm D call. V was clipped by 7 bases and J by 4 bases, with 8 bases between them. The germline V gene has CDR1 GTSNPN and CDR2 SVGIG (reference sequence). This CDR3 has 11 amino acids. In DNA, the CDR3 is TGTGCCTACCATTCCGGAAACACCATATATTTT. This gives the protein CAYHSGNTIYF.

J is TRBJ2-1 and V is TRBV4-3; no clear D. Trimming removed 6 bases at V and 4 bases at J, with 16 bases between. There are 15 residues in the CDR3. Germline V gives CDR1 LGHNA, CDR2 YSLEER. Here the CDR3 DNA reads TGCGCCAGCAGTCCAAGAATAGTAGGGTACAATGAGCAGTTCTTC. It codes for CASSPRIVGYNEQFF.

CDR3: CAWYRTFSEIHNEQFF. The CDR3 coding sequence is TGTGCCTGGTATCGGACTTTCTCAGAGATCCACAATGAGCAGTTCTTC. This chain joins TRBV30 and TRBJ2-1; a possible D gene is TRBD2 (5 bases). The V gene's germline CDR1 is GTSNPN and CDR2 SVGIG (reference sequence). V lost 5 bases and J lost 5, with 22 bases in between. There are 16 residues in the CDR3.

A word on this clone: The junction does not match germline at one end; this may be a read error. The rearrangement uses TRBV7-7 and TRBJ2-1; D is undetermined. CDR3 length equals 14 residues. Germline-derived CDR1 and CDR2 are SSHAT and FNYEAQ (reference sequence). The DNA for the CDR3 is TGTGCTAGCAGCTTATTACCTAGTAACAATGAGCAGTTCTTC. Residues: CASSLLPSNNEQFF.

CDR3 sequence (DNA): TGTGCCAGCAGTTGGGGACTAGCGGGAGACTTGGGGTTCTTC. The encoded protein is CASSWGLAGDLGFF. J is TRBJ2-1 and V is TRBV28, with 14 bases aligning to TRBD2. The junction had 8 bases not matched to a gene; V was cut back by 4 bases and J by 15 bases. The CDR3 has 14 residues. Germline V gene sequence: CDR1 MDHEN, CDR2 SYDVKM.

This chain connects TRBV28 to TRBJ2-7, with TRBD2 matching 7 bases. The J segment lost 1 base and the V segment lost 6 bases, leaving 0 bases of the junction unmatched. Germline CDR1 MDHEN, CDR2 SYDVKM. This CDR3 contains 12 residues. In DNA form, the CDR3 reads TGTGCCAGCAGCGGGGGGTCCTACGAGCAGTACGTC. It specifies CASSGGSYEQYV.

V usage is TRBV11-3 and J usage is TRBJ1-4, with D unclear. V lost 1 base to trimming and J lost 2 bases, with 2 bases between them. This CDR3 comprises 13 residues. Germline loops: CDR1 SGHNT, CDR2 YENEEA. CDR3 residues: CASSLGTNEKLFF. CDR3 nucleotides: TGTGCCAGCAGCTTAGGTACTAATGAAAAACTGTTTTTT. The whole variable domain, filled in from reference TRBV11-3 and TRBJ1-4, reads EAGVVQSPRYKIIEKKQPVAFWCNPISGHNTLYWYLQNLGQGPELLIRYENEEAVDDSQLPKDRFSAERLKGVDSTLKIQPAELGDSAVYLCASSLGTNEKLFFGSGTQLSVL.

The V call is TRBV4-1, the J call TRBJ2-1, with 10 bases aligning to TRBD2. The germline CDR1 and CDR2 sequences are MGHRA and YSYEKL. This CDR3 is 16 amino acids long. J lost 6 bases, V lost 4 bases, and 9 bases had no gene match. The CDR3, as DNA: TGCGCCAGCAGCCGACTAGCGGGCGGGACCTTCAATGAGCAGTTCTTC. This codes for CASSRLAGGTFNEQFF.

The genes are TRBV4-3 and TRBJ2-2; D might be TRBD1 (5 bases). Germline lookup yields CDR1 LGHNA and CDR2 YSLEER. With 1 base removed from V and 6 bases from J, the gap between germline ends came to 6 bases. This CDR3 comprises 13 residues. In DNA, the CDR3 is TGCGCCAGCAGCCAAGTAGGGGCCGGGGAGCTGTTTTTT. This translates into CASSQVGAGELFF.

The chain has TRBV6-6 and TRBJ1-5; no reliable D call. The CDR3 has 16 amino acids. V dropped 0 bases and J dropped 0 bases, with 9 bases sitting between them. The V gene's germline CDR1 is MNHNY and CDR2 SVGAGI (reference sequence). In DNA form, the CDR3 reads TGTGCCAGCAGTTACTCGGTTGAGACTAGCAATCAGCCCCAGCATTTT. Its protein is CASSYSVETSNQPQHF.

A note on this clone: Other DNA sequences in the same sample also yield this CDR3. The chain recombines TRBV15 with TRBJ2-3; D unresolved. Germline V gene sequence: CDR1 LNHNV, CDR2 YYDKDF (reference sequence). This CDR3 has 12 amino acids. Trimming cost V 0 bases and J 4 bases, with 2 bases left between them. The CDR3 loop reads CATSRDPDTQYF. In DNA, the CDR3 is TGTGCCACCAGCAGAGACCCAGATACGCAGTATTTT.

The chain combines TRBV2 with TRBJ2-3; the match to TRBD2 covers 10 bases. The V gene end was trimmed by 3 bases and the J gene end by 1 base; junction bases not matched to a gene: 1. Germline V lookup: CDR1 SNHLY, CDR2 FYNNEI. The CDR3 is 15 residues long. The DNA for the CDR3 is TGTGCCAGCAGTGAGGGGACTAGCGGCACAGATACGCAGTATTTT. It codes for CASSEGTSGTDTQYF.

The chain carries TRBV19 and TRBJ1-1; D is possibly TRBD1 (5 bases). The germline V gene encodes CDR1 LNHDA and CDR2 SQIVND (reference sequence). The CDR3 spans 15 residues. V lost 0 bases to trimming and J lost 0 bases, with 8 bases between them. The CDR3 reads CASSIEGVMNTEAFF. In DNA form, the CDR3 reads TGTGCCAGTAGTATAGAAGGGGTGATGAACACTGAAGCTTTCTTT. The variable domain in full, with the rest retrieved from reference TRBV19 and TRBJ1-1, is DGGITQSPKYLFRKEGQNVTLSCEQNLNHDAMYWYRQDPGQGLRLIYYSQIVNDFQKGDIAEGYSVSREKKESFPLTVTSAQKNPTAFYLCASSIEGVMNTEAFFGQGTRLTVV.

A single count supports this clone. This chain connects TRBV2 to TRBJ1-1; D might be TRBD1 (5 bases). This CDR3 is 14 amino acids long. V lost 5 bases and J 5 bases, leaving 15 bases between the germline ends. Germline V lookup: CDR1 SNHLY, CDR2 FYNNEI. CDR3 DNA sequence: TGTGCCAGCAGTTTCCCCGAGGGGACGACTGAAGCTTTCTTT. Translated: CASSFPEGTTEAFF. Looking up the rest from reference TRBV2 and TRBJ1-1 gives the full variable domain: EPEVTQTPSHQVTQMGQEVILRCVPISNHLYFYWYRQILGQKVEFLVSFYNNEISEKSEIFDDQFSVERPDGSNFTLKIRSTKLEDSAMYFCASSFPEGTTEAFFGQGTRLTVV.

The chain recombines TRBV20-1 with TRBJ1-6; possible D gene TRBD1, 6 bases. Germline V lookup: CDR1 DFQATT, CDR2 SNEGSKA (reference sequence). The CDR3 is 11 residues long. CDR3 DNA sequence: TGCGGAAGGGGGAGGGATTCACCCCTCCACTTT. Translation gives CGRGRDSPLHF.

The CDR3 DNA sequence: TGTGCCAGCAGTCCGCTGAACGGGGAGACCCAGTACTTC. Translation: CASSPLNGETQYF. J is TRBJ2-5 and V is TRBV28; D gene uncertain. The CDR3 consists of 13 residues. Per the germline V gene, CDR1 is MDHEN and CDR2 is SYDVKM. The V and J ends lost 5 bases and 5 bases respectively, with 12 bases between them. Looking up the rest from reference TRBV28 and TRBJ2-5 gives the full variable domain: DVKVTQSSRYLVKRTGEKVFLECVQDMDHENMFWYRQDPGLGLRLIYFSYDVKMKEKGDIPEGYSVSREKKERFSLILESASTNQTSMYLCASSPLNGETQYFGPGTRLLVL.

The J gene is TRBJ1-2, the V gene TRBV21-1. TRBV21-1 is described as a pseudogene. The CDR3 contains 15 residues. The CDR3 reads CASSKVLTFQYGYTF. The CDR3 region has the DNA TGTGCCAGCAGCAAAGTCCTGACCTTCCAGTATGGCTACACCTTC.

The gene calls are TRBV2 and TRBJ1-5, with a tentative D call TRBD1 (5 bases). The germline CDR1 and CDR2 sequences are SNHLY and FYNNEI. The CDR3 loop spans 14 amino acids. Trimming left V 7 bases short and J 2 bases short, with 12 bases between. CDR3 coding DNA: TGTGCCAGCATGGCAGGGCTCGGCAATCAGCCCCAGCATTTT. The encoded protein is CASMAGLGNQPQHF.

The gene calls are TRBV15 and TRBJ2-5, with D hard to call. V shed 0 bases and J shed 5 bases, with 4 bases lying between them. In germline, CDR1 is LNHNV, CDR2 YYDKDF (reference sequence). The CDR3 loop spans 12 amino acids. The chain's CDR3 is CATSRDGETQYF. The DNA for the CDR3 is TGTGCCACCAGCAGAGATGGGGAGACCCAGTACTTC.

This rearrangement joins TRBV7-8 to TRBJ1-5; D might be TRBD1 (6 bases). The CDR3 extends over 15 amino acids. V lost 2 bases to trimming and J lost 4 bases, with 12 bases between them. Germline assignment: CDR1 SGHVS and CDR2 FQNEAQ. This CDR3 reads CASSLLGGPNQPQHF. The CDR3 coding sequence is TGTGCCAGCAGCTTACTGGGGGGCCCTAATCAGCCCCAGCATTTT. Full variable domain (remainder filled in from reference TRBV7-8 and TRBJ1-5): GAGVSQSPRYKVAKRGQDVALRCDPISGHVSLFWYQQALGQGPEFLTYFQNEAQLDKSGLPSDRFFAERPEGSVSTLKIQRTQQEDSAVYLCASSLLGGPNQPQHFGDGTRLSIL.

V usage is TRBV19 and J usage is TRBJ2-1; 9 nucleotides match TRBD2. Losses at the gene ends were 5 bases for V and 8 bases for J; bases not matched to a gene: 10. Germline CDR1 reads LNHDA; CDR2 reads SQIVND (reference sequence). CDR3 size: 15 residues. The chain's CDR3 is CASSALREGGDEQFF. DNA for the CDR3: TGTGCCAGTAGTGCCCTGCGGGAGGGAGGAGATGAGCAGTTCTTC.

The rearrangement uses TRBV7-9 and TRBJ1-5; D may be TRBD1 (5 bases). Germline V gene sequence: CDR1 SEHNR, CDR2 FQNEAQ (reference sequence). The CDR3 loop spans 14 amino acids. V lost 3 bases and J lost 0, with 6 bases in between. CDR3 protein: CASSFGHSNQPQHF. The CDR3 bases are TGTGCCAGCAGCTTTGGACATAGCAATCAGCCCCAGCATTTT.

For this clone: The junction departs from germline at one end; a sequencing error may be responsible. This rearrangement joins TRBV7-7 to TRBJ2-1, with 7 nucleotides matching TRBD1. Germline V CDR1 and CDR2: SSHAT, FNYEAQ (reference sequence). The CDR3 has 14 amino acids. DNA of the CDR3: TGTGCTAGCAGTCATACAGGGGCCTACAATGAGCAGTTCTTC. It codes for CASSHTGAYNEQFF.

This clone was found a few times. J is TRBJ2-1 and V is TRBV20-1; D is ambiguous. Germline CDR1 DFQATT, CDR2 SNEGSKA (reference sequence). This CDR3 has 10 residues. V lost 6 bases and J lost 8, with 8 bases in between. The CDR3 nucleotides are TGCAGTGCCGGACGTCATGAGCAGTTCTTC. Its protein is CSAGRHEQFF.

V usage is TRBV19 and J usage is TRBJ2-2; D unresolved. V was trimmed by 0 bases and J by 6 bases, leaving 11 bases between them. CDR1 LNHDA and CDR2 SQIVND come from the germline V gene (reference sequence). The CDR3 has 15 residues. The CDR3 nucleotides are TGTGCCAGTAGTATAGATCTGTGGGTAGCCGGGGAGCTGTTTTTT. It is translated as CASSIDLWVAGELFF.

The CDR3 bases are TGTGCCAGCAGTTACAGAACATTAGCCGGGACAGGGTTTTCCTACGAGCAGTACTTC. Residues: CASSYRTLAGTGFSYEQYF. The rearrangement links TRBV28 to TRBJ2-7, with 9 nucleotides matching TRBD1. This CDR3 contains 19 residues. Germline V gives CDR1 MDHEN, CDR2 SYDVKM. V lost 4 bases and J lost 1; bases outside the gene matches: 17.

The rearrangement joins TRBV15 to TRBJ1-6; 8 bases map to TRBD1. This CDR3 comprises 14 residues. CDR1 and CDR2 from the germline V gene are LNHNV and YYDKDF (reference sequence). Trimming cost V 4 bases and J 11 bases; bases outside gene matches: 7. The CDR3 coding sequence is TGTGCCACCAGCACAAGACAGGGGTACACACCCCTCCACTTT. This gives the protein CATSTRQGYTPLHF.